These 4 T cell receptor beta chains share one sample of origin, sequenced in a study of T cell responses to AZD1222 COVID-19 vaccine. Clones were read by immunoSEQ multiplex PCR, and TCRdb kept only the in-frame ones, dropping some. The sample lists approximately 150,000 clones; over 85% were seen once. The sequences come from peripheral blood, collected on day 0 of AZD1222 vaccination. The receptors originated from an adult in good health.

The CDR3 bases are TGTGCCAGCAGCGACACCGGGACAGGCATCTACGAGCAGTACTTC. It yields the protein CASSDTGTGIYEQYF. The J gene is TRBJ2-7, the V gene TRBV7-8, with 8 bases lining up with TRBD1. The CDR3 runs 15 residues. V lost 5 bases and J lost 3; bases outside the gene matches: 9. Germline V CDR1 and CDR2: SGHVS, FQNEAQ.

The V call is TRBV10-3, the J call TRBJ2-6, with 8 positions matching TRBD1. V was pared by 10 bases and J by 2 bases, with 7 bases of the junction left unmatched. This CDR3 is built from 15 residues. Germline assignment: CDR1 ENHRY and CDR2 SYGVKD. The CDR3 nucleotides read TGTGCCACCCAGGACAGGGAGGCTGGGGCCAACGTCCTGACTTTC. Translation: CATQDREAGANVLTF.

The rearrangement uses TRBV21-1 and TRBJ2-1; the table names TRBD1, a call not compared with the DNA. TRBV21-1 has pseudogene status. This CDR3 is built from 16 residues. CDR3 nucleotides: TGTGCCAGCAGGCACAGGGGGGGAATTCTAGGCAATGAGCAGTTCTTC. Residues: CASRHRGGILGNEQFF.

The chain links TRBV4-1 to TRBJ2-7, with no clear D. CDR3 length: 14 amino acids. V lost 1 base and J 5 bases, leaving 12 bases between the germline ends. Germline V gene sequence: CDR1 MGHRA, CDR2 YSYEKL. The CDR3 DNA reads TGCGCCAGCAGCCAAGTTTCCCAGGTCGACGAGCAGTACTTC. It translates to CASSQVSQVDEQYF.